Below are 23 T cell receptor beta chains sequenced from a single sample in a study of beta chain features in type 1 diabetes. What was sequenced were expressed TCRB transcripts, since all of the isolated RNA had been reverse transcribed. Measured with immunoSEQ multiplex PCR; TCRdb has only the in-frame clones, and not every one. The profile shows some 270,000 clones, around 14% of them singletons. Sequencing was performed on naive CD4+ T cells from blood. The receptors here all came from a woman in her thirties or forties in good health.

About this clone: Within the sample, other DNA sequences also encode this same CDR3. CDR3 bases: TGTGCCAGCAGTGAGTTAGCGGGGGGCAATGAGCAGTTCTTC. Its protein is CASSELAGGNEQFF. This chain connects TRBV2 to TRBJ2-1; 10 nucleotides align to TRBD2. This CDR3 is 14 amino acids long. With V trimmed by 3 bases and J by 6 bases, 2 bases remained unmatched. Germline V CDR1 and CDR2: SNHLY, FYNNEI.

The rearrangement joins TRBV29-1 to TRBJ2-7; 7 bases fit TRBD1. With V trimmed by 6 bases and J by 3 bases, 5 bases remained unmatched. Germline V gene data show CDR1 as SQVTM and CDR2 as ANQGSEA. The CDR3 sequence is 12 residues long. This CDR3 reads CSVRDSYYEQYF. The CDR3 bases are TGCAGCGTACGGGACAGTTACTACGAGCAGTACTTC.

A few counts support this clone. This rearrangement joins TRBV14 to TRBJ2-7, with a tentative D call TRBD1 (5 bases). The CDR3 extends over 15 amino acids. V lost 0 bases and J lost 3, with 12 bases in between. In germline, CDR1 is SGHDN, CDR2 FVKESK. CDR3 region: CASSQERQGYYEQYF. In DNA, the CDR3 is TGTGCCAGCAGCCAAGAAAGGCAGGGATACTACGAGCAGTACTTC.

The chain joins TRBV2 to TRBJ1-4; 7 positions match TRBD1. Per germline, CDR1 SNHLY and CDR2 FYNNEI. Trimming removed 7 bases from V and 3 bases from J; junction bases left unmatched: 5. The CDR3 runs to 14 residues. The CDR3 spells CASKFRGSNEKLFF. The CDR3 DNA reads as TGTGCCAGCAAATTCAGGGGGTCTAATGAAAAACTGTTTTTT.

The sample holds a few counts of this clone. The V and J genes are TRBV5-1 and TRBJ2-7; D perhaps matches TRBD1 (8 bases). Trimming left V 1 base short and J 5 bases short, with 28 bases between. Germline values: CDR1 SGHRS, CDR2 YFSETQ. The CDR3 spans 19 residues. This CDR3 is CASSLLGYAGAGGLDEQYF. The CDR3 coding sequence is TGCGCCAGCAGCTTGTTAGGGTATGCGGGAGCAGGGGGCCTCGACGAGCAGTACTTC.

This clone was seen more than once but under ten times. The rearrangement uses TRBV6-5 and TRBJ2-3; 10 bases align to TRBD2. In germline, CDR1 is MNHEY, CDR2 SVGAGI. This CDR3 contains 16 residues. Trimming removed 4 bases from V and 1 base from J; junction bases left unmatched: 5. The CDR3 here is CASSWVLAGGTDTQYF. CDR3 nucleotides: TGTGCCAGCAGTTGGGTGCTAGCGGGGGGCACAGATACGCAGTATTTT.

The sample holds a few counts of this clone. The J gene is TRBJ2-3, the V gene TRBV20-1, with 7 bases matching TRBD2. J was trimmed by 11 bases and V by 6 bases; bases with no gene match: 5. The CDR3 sequence is 10 residues long. Germline V CDR1 and CDR2: DFQATT, SNEGSKA (reference sequence). This CDR3 reads CSAGRGGQYF. Here the CDR3 DNA reads TGCAGTGCCGGACGCGGGGGGCAGTATTTT.

This chain uses TRBV5-1 with TRBJ2-3; TRBD2 aligns across 9 bases. CDR3 size: 17 residues. Germline CDR1 SGHRS, CDR2 YFSETQ. Trimming took 3 bases from V and 3 from J; bases not matched to a gene: 11. CDR3 DNA sequence: TGCGCCAGCAGCTCCGGTGGCGGGGGGGCCGGGACAGATACGCAGTATTTT. Residues: CASSSGGGGAGTDTQYF.

A few counts support this clone. CDR3 protein: CASSLMGQINYGYTF. The CDR3 DNA reads as TGCGCCAGCAGCTTGATGGGACAGATTAACTATGGCTACACCTTC. V is TRBV5-1 and J is TRBJ1-2; TRBD1 aligns across 7 bases. The CDR3 has 15 residues. J was trimmed by 1 base and V by 1 base; bases with no gene match: 4. From germline, CDR1 is SGHRS and CDR2 YFSETQ. Variable domain in full (rest from reference TRBV5-1 and TRBJ1-2): KAGVTQTPRYLIKTRGQQVTLSCSPISGHRSVSWYQQTPGQGLQFLFEYFSETQRNKGNFPGRFSGRQFSNSRSEMNVSTLELGDSALYLCASSLMGQINYGYTFGSGTRLTVV.

V is TRBV5-4 and J is TRBJ1-1; possible D gene TRBD1, 5 bases. This CDR3 comprises 14 residues. Germline loops: CDR1 SGHNT, CDR2 YYREEE (reference sequence). V lost 0 bases and J 4 bases, leaving 10 bases between the germline ends. The CDR3 loop reads CASSLDLGPTEAFF. For the CDR3, the DNA is TGTGCCAGCAGCTTGGATCTGGGGCCCACTGAAGCTTTCTTT.

This chain uses TRBV15 with TRBJ2-1; 7 bases map to TRBD1. V gave up 1 base and J gave up 8 bases; unmatched junction bases: 17. Germline CDR1 and CDR2: LNHNV and YYDKDF (reference sequence). The CDR3 sequence is 18 residues long. The CDR3 DNA follows: TGTGCCACCAGCAGAGCTTCCGGGACAGTAAAAAAAGGCGATGAGCAGTTCTTC. It translates to CATSRASGTVKKGDEQFF.

The chain recombines TRBV6-5 with TRBJ2-1; maybe TRBD2 (7 bases). Trimming removed 4 bases at V and 0 bases at J, with 13 bases between. The length of the CDR3 is 16 residues. Per the germline V gene, CDR1 is MNHEY and CDR2 is SVGAGI. The CDR3: CASSFRGGSSYNEQFF. CDR3 DNA: TGTGCCAGCAGTTTTAGGGGGGGGAGCTCCTACAATGAGCAGTTCTTC.

The rearrangement joins TRBV9 to TRBJ2-3; 10 positions match TRBD2. Trimming took 0 bases from V and 5 from J; bases not matched to a gene: 9. Germline V gene data show CDR1 as SGDLS and CDR2 as YYNGEE. This CDR3 comprises 17 residues. The CDR3 region has the DNA TGTGCCAGCAGCGTAGATGAGCGGGGGGGAGTGAGAGATACGCAGTATTTT. This translates into CASSVDERGGVRDTQYF.

This chain links TRBV6-1 with TRBJ2-7; weak D call: TRBD2 (6 bases). Germline assignment: CDR1 MNHNS and CDR2 SASEGT. The CDR3 has 14 amino acids. The germline V and J ends were trimmed by 6 bases and 6 bases, with 18 bases remaining between them. The CDR3 bases are TGTGCCAGCAGAGAGAGTTGGCAGGGACTCGAGCAGTACTTC. Translated, it gives CASRESWQGLEQYF.

In this sample, this clone turned up a few times. The chain carries TRBV6-1 and TRBJ2-5, with a possible D match to TRBD2 (5 bases). The V gene's germline CDR1 is MNHNS and CDR2 SASEGT. The CDR3 is made up of 14 amino acids. V dropped 2 bases and J dropped 7 bases, with 14 bases sitting between them. In DNA form, the CDR3 reads TGTGCCAGCAGTGAATCGACGTATGGAGGGACCCAGTACTTC. Its translation is CASSESTYGGTQYF.

The CDR3 DNA follows: TGTGCCAGCAGTCACGACAGCAGGAGCTCCTACGAGCAGTACTTC. Translated, it gives CASSHDSRSSYEQYF. The chain joins TRBV6-5 to TRBJ2-7; perhaps TRBD1 as D (5 bases). With 5 bases removed from V and 0 bases from J, the gap between germline ends came to 14 bases. This CDR3 has 15 amino acids. Germline CDR1 and CDR2: MNHEY and SVGAGI.

The chain carries TRBV5-6 and TRBJ2-5; 8 bases map to TRBD2. Germline lookup yields CDR1 SGHDT and CDR2 YYEEEE. The CDR3 totals 14 residues. With V trimmed by 4 bases and J by 4 bases, 6 bases remained unmatched. The CDR3 region has the DNA TGTGCCAGCAGCCCGGGGGGGACTCCAGAGACCCAGTACTTC. Encoded protein: CASSPGGTPETQYF.

This rearrangement joins TRBV9 to TRBJ1-3; TRBD1 is a possible D gene (5 bases). The CDR3 consists of 16 residues. CDR1 and CDR2 (germline): SGDLS, YYNGEE. Trimming shortened V by 3 bases and J by 0 bases, and 13 bases separated the two germline ends. As DNA, the CDR3 is TGTGCCAGCAGCGCTGGGGCTCTATCCTCTGGAAACACCATATATTTT. Its protein product is CASSAGALSSGNTIYF.

This clone has only a few counts. This chain connects TRBV2 to TRBJ2-7; D remains unclear. The V end lost 6 bases, the J end lost 9 bases, and 12 bases lay between the germline ends. This CDR3 is built from 11 residues. The V gene's germline CDR1 is SNHLY and CDR2 FYNNEI. The DNA of the CDR3 is TGTGCCAGCAGCTTCTTCGACACGCAGTACTTC. Translation gives CASSFFDTQYF.

Only a few counts were recorded for this clone. The chain recombines TRBV7-2 with TRBJ2-7; 8 bases align to TRBD1. The length of the CDR3 is 15 residues. The germline V gene encodes CDR1 SGHTA and CDR2 FQGNSA. V lost 5 bases and J lost 3; bases outside the gene matches: 9. CDR3: CASSPRGLIYYEQYF. CDR3 DNA sequence: TGTGCCAGCAGCCCCAGGGGGCTCATCTACTACGAGCAGTACTTC.

There are a few counts of this clone. This sequence joins TRBV11-3 and TRBJ2-5, with 9 bases matching TRBD1. This CDR3 contains 15 residues. CDR1 SGHNT and CDR2 YENEEA come from the germline V gene. J was trimmed by 1 base and V by 4 bases; bases with no gene match: 4. CDR3 DNA: TGTGCCAGCAGCTCCCAGGGACAGGGCCAAGAGACCCAGTACTTC. It is translated as CASSSQGQGQETQYF.

This CDR3 is CAISEGTGIVQPQHF. As DNA, the CDR3 is TGTGCCATCAGTGAGGGAACAGGGATTGTTCAGCCCCAGCATTTT. The chain has TRBV10-3 and TRBJ1-5, with D possibly TRBD1 on 6 matching bases. Germline assignment: CDR1 ENHRY and CDR2 SYGVKD. V was trimmed by 2 bases and J by 6 bases, leaving 14 bases between them. This CDR3 comprises 15 residues.

V is TRBV2 and J is TRBJ2-7, with 9 nucleotides matching TRBD1. With V trimmed by 6 bases and J by 6 bases, 6 bases remained unmatched. Germline V lookup: CDR1 SNHLY, CDR2 FYNNEI. This CDR3 has 13 amino acids. For the CDR3, the DNA is TGTGCCAGCAGCGCCGGGACAGGGATCGAGCAGTACTTC. Its protein is CASSAGTGIEQYF.